The 3 T cell receptor beta chains reported below all come from one sample, sequenced in a study of cytomegalovirus exposure and HLA in healthy donors. Primers: 60 Vbeta forward and 13 Jbeta reverse. Some clones are missing from TCRdb's copy, which holds only in-frame ones; the method was immunoSEQ multiplex PCR. Among some 150,000 clones listed, 80% to 90% were seen once. Sequencing used PBMCs. These receptors came from a man aged 50 or older in good health and CMV-seropositive.

The chain joins TRBV11-3 to TRBJ2-1; D possibly corresponds to TRBD1 (5 bases). Germline values: CDR1 SGHNT, CDR2 YENEEA. With 2 bases removed from V and 9 bases from J, the gap between germline ends came to 11 bases. The CDR3 length is 13 residues. CDR3 DNA: TGTGCCAGCAGCTTAACCCCCCAGGGTGAGCAGTTCTTC. As protein: CASSLTPQGEQFF.

The chain has TRBV4-2 and TRBJ2-5; 7 bases are a match to TRBD2. The end of the DNA is better explained by TRBJ2-7, so the J call may be wrong. The CDR3 contains 15 residues. Germline V gives CDR1 LGHNA, CDR2 YNFKEQ. In DNA form, the CDR3 reads TGTGCCAGCAGCCAAGGGTCAGGGACTACCTACGAGCAGTACTTC. Amino acid sequence: CASSQGSGTTYEQYF.

This clone has just a few counts. This chain uses TRBV19 with TRBJ2-6; weak D call: TRBD1 (6 bases). CDR3 length: 16 amino acids. Germline V gene lookup returns CDR1 LNHDA and CDR2 SQIVND (reference sequence). V shed 2 bases and J shed 4 bases, with 12 bases lying between them. CDR3 region: CASSIPQGSGANVLTF. CDR3 bases: TGTGCCAGTAGTATACCCCAGGGGTCAGGGGCCAACGTCCTGACTTTC.